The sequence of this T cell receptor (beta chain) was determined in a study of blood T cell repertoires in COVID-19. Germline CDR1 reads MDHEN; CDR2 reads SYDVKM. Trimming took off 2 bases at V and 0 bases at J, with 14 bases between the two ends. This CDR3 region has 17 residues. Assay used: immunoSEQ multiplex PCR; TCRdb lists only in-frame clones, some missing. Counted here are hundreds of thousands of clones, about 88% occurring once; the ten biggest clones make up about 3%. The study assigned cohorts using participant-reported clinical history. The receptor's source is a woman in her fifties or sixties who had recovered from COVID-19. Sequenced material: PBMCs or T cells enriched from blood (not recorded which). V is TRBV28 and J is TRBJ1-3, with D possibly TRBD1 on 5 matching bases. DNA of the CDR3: TGTGCCAGCAGTTTACGGTCGGTACAGGACTCTGGAAACACCATATATTTT. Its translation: CASSLRSVQDSGNTIYF.